The next 17 T cell receptor beta chains were all read from a single sample in a study of a mutant IDH1 vaccine in newly diagnosed glioma. Time point of the sample: week 5, during vaccination. Each vaccine dose was 300 ug of mutant IDH1 20-mer peptide, with topical imiquimod. Their cognate antigens are unknown. Assay: immunoSEQ multiplex PCR; the TCRdb copy retains only in-frame clones and omits some. Of fewer than 100,000 clones listed, 91% are singletons. Sequenced here: PBMCs, sampled from a glioma patient whose treatment included an IDH1 peptide vaccine. These receptors all stem from a woman aged 45-59 years with glioma.

The CDR3 DNA is TGTGCCAGCAGCTTGCGGGCGCAGAATGAAAAACTGTTTTTT. Encoded protein: CASSLRAQNEKLFF. The chain has TRBV5-5 and TRBJ1-4; the D is unclear. The ends were cut back, 1 base at V and 5 bases at J, with 9 bases in the middle. The length of the CDR3 is 14 residues. CDR1 is SGHKS, CDR2 YYEKEE, per germline (reference sequence).

The chain combines TRBV28 with TRBJ2-7, with 8 bases identical to TRBD1. The germline V gene encodes CDR1 MDHEN and CDR2 SYDVKM. Losses at the gene ends were 1 base for V and 2 bases for J; bases not matched to a gene: 7. The CDR3 has 16 residues. The CDR3 sequence is CASSLYRGDPTYEQYF. As DNA, the CDR3 is TGTGCCAGCAGTTTATACAGGGGGGACCCAACCTACGAGCAGTACTTC.

This rearrangement joins TRBV7-2 to TRBJ2-2; the match to TRBD2 covers 12 bases. From germline, CDR1 is SGHTA and CDR2 FQGNSA. The CDR3 loop spans 15 amino acids. Trimming at V came to 5 bases and at J to 7 bases, leaving 5 bases not matched to a gene. The CDR3 nucleotides are TGTGCCAGCAGCCGGACTAGCGGGACTAACGGGGAGCTGTTTTTT. Residues: CASSRTSGTNGELFF.

A few counts support this clone. The chain has TRBV27 and TRBJ2-7, with D perhaps assigned TRBD1 or TRBD2 (5 bases each). V was shortened by 6 bases and J by 0 bases, with 21 bases between the two germline ends. Germline CDR1 is MNHEY and CDR2 is SMNVEV (reference sequence). The CDR3 runs 17 residues. CDR3 DNA: TGTGCCAGCAGGTCCAAAGGGGAGTCCCTTCTCTCCTACGAGCAGTACTTC. Its protein is CASRSKGESLLSYEQYF.

The chain employs TRBV27 and TRBJ1-6; D may be TRBD1 (6 bases). Trimming removed 7 bases at V and 7 bases at J, with 17 bases between. Germline-derived CDR1 and CDR2 are MNHEY and SMNVEV (reference sequence). The CDR3 is 15 residues long. CDR3: CASTPGWGQNSPLHF. The CDR3 nucleotides are TGTGCCAGCACCCCAGGGTGGGGGCAGAATTCACCCCTCCACTTT.

V and J are TRBV25-1 and TRBJ1-1, with TRBD1 as a possible D gene (6 bases). The CDR3 covers 13 residues. V dropped 6 bases and J dropped 5 bases, with 13 bases sitting between them. Germline V CDR1 and CDR2: MGHDK, SYGVNS. The CDR3 loop is CASRITGLTEAFF. The CDR3 nucleotides read TGTGCCAGCAGAATTACAGGGTTGACTGAAGCTTTCTTT.

The rearrangement uses TRBV29-1 and TRBJ1-1; TRBD1 might be the D (5 bases). Per the germline V gene, CDR1 is SQVTM and CDR2 is ANQGSEA. The CDR3 covers 11 residues. V was shortened by 6 bases and J by 8 bases, with 13 bases between the two germline ends. CDR3 nucleotides: TGCAGCGTGACCGGGACTAGCGAAGCTTTCTTT. It specifies CSVTGTSEAFF.

The V and J genes are TRBV28 and TRBJ1-3; the match to TRBD1 covers 8 bases. Germline values: CDR1 MDHEN, CDR2 SYDVKM. The ends lost 5 bases at V and 7 bases at J; junction bases unmatched: 10. This CDR3 is built from 15 residues. DNA of the CDR3: TGTGCCAGCAGTCCGACAGGGGAGTTTCGGAACACCATATATTTT. It translates to CASSPTGEFRNTIYF.

The rearrangement links TRBV4-1 to TRBJ2-5; D not certain. The J call may be incorrect, as the DNA end agrees better with TRBJ2-7. CDR1 and CDR2 (germline): MGHRA, YSYEKL. There are 13 residues in the CDR3. The CDR3 coding sequence is TGCGCCAGCAGCCAAGTTGGGGCCTACGAGCAGTACTTC. Translated: CASSQVGAYEQYF.

The chain recombines TRBV19 with TRBJ1-1; possible D gene TRBD1, 6 bases. The CDR3 has 16 residues. Germline V gene data show CDR1 as LNHDA and CDR2 as SQIVND (reference sequence). Between the trimmed V and J ends, which lost 5 bases and 2 bases, there was a span of 18 bases. The CDR3 DNA follows: TGTGCCAGTAGTCTAGGGGGTGCCCCATCCAACACTGAAGCTTTCTTT. Translation gives CASSLGGAPSNTEAFF.

This clone was counted a single time. The chain employs TRBV6-5 and TRBJ2-7; 9 bases are shared with TRBD1. The ends lost 7 bases at V and 5 bases at J; junction bases unmatched: 9. This CDR3 spans 14 amino acids. The V gene's germline CDR1 is MNHEY and CDR2 SVGAGI. The CDR3, as DNA: TGTGCCAGCATTGCCGGGACAGGGAGCCACGAGCAGTACTTC. Amino acid sequence: CASIAGTGSHEQYF.

This rearrangement joins TRBV11-2 to TRBJ2-1; D possibly corresponds to TRBD2 (6 bases). The ends were cut back, 1 base at V and 6 bases at J, with 16 bases in the middle. This CDR3 is 16 amino acids long. Germline V gene data show CDR1 as SGHAT and CDR2 as FQNNGV. DNA for the CDR3: TGTGCCAGCAGCTTAGTCCGGGGGAGTAAGGCCAATGAGCAGTTCTTC. It yields the protein CASSLVRGSKANEQFF.

This rearrangement joins TRBV5-6 to TRBJ2-7, with TRBD1 as a possible D gene (5 bases). V was pared by 5 bases and J by 3 bases, with 9 bases between. This CDR3 is 12 amino acids long. CDR1 SGHDT and CDR2 YYEEEE come from the germline V gene. The CDR3, as DNA: TGTGCCAGCAGTTTCACAGGCTACGAGCAGTACTTC. As protein: CASSFTGYEQYF.

The rearrangement uses TRBV7-9 and TRBJ1-5; 7 bases align to TRBD1. The CDR3 spans 15 residues. Germline values: CDR1 SEHNR, CDR2 FQNEAQ (reference sequence). Trimming cost V 4 bases and J 5 bases; bases outside gene matches: 8. CDR3 region: CASSSLDRKDQPQHF. For the CDR3, the DNA is TGTGCCAGCAGCTCCTTGGACAGGAAAGATCAGCCCCAGCATTTT.

This clone is a singleton in its sample. CDR3 bases: TGTGCCAGCAGCTCCGGACAGAGGGGTAATGAAAAACTGTTTTTT. Translation: CASSSGQRGNEKLFF. The V call is TRBV7-9, the J call TRBJ1-4, with D perhaps matching TRBD1 (6 bases). The CDR3 consists of 15 residues. Per germline, CDR1 SEHNR and CDR2 FQNEAQ (reference sequence). Trimming left V 4 bases short and J 4 bases short, with 13 bases between.

This rearrangement joins TRBV27 to TRBJ2-3; 10 bases match TRBD2. The CDR3 extends over 18 amino acids. Germline CDR1 and CDR2: MNHEY and SMNVEV (reference sequence). V lost 2 bases, J lost 2 bases, and 10 bases stayed unmatched. CDR3 DNA sequence: TGTGCCAGCAGTTTAAAACCCTATCTAGCGGGAGACACAGATACGCAGTATTTT. The encoded protein is CASSLKPYLAGDTDTQYF.

The CDR3 DNA reads TGTGCCAGCAGTTTCAGGGAAGGCCAGCCCCAGCATTTT. It is translated as CASSFREGQPQHF. The chain combines TRBV28 with TRBJ1-5; perhaps TRBD1 as D (5 bases). This CDR3 is built from 13 residues. Germline V gene lookup returns CDR1 MDHEN and CDR2 SYDVKM. Between the trimmed V and J ends, which lost 3 bases and 7 bases, there was a span of 10 bases. The whole variable domain, remainder taken from reference TRBV28 and TRBJ1-5, is DVKVTQSSRYLVKRTGEKVFLECVQDMDHENMFWYRQDPGLGLRLIYFSYDVKMKEKGDIPEGYSVSREKKERFSLILESASTNQTSMYLCASSFREGQPQHFGDGTRLSIL.